In this sample, the clone carrying this T cell receptor (beta chain) turned up a few times. This CDR3 is built from 13 residues. Germline CDR1 reads SQVTM; CDR2 reads ANQGSEA. The V end was cut by 5 bases, the J end by 6 bases, with 16 bases between. The sample belongs to a study of early T cells in non-severe SARS-CoV-2 infection. TCRdb itself ran the 5' RACE reads through MiXCR, one entry per CDR3 protein. The sample carries about 47,000 distinct CDR3 sequences, approximately 11% recorded once. This sequence joins TRBV29-1 and TRBJ1-2; TRBD1 might be the D (5 bases). Sequenced: whole blood. The source of this sequence is an adult who was a healthcare worker with PCR-confirmed SARS-CoV-2 infection or an uninfected control (not recorded which). As DNA, the CDR3 is TGCAGCGTTTACAGGAATTTAAATGATGGCTACACCTTC. Translated: CSVYRNLNDGYTF.